What follows describes a single TCR beta chain. What antigen it recognizes has not been identified. There are no base qualities to consult, and no much larger clone falls within one base. The sample comes from a study of OX40 agonist ivuxolimab in advanced cancers. Context from the whole study: Ivuxolimab was a fully human IgG2 agonistic monoclonal antibody targeting the costimulatory receptor OX40 (CD134). Intravenous ivuxolimab was administered to patients every 2 weeks at six dose levels: 0.01, 0.1, 0.3, 1.5, 3 and 10 mg/kg. Of the roughly 50 dose-escalation patients, hepatocellular carcinoma was present in around 19, melanoma in approximately 15, renal cell carcinoma in 9 and head and neck cancer in 9. In the dose-escalation cohort, 75% to 90% of patients were male, and the mean age was around 60 years with a range of roughly 20 to 80. Patients were allowed to have had prior anti-PD-1, anti-PD-L1 or anti-CTLA-4 therapy, and 30% to 50% of the dose-escalation patients had previously received checkpoint inhibitors. Three dose-escalation patients achieved partial responses, one with hepatocellular carcinoma and two with cutaneous melanoma. The point of sequencing TCRbeta in the periphery was to test whether ivuxolimab changed TCR sequence diversity and drove clonal T-cell expansion. The paper covers the monotherapy dose-escalation part of the phase I ivuxolimab trial, which included N of about 56 patients.

The trial excluded patients who had a history of autoimmune disease or who were on systemic immunosuppression. In every dose cohort, peripheral blood was drawn for TCR sequencing at baseline, cycle 4 day 1, and cycle 7 day 1. Samples came from an open-label, multicenter, first-in-human phase I dose-escalation trial of ivuxolimab. Adults with locally advanced or metastatic melanoma, renal cell carcinoma, hepatocellular carcinoma or head and neck squamous cell carcinoma were enrolled in the trial. Before TCR sequencing, CD4+ T cells and CD8+ T cells from peripheral blood were sorted into separate populations. The germline V gene provides CDR1 SGDLS and CDR2 YYNGEE. Deletion took 3 bases off V and 2 bases off J, with a span of 9 bases between the germline ends. The CDR3 goes from the cysteine to the phenylalanine over 14 residues. Just CDR3 DNA is preserved here, 42 bases in frame from base 1. Genomic DNA was extracted from sorted cells for sequencing of the TCRbeta CDR3 region. TCRbeta CDR3 regions were sequenced using the immunoSEQ Assay. Here the immuneACCESS table is served through TCRdb, limited to in-frame sequences with V and J called. Missing clones are a known gap in these copies; in checked studies unresolved V genes cover under half, and the rest lacks a known reason. The sample records around 74,000 clones, 84% of which are singletons. Of the sample, around 0.51% falls within the top ten clones.

On the study overall, not on this receptor specifically: Clonal expansion of both CD4+ and CD8+ blood T cells was observed from baseline to week 6 at doses 0.1 to 3.0 mg/kg. In the 0.1-3.0 mg/kg groups, partial responders had among the lowest normalized peripheral clonal expansion, particularly in CD8+ T cells. The antigen specificity of the peripheral T cells that underwent clonal expansion was not determined. Low levels of normalized T-cell clonal expansion were also seen in some patients who did not respond. After ivuxolimab, more expanded clones were found on average in CD8+ T cells than in CD4+ T cells.

The chain couples TRBV9 to TRBJ1-5; TRBD1 is a possible D gene, resting on 6 matching bases. The specimen comprised CD4+ or CD8+ T cells sorted from blood, sampled in a trial of the OX40 agonist ivuxolimab. This receptor was identified in an adult with an advanced solid tumor such as melanoma, head and neck, liver or kidney cancer. Here is the DNA: TGTGCCAGCAGCGGGGGGCCGGGCAATCAGCCCCAGCATTTT. This translates into CASSGGPGNQPQHF.